What follows is one TCR beta chain and its context. This record comes from a study of blood T cell repertoires in COVID-19. Measured with immunoSEQ multiplex PCR; TCRdb has only the in-frame clones, and not every one. Of under 350,000 clones in the sample, 70% to 90% were seen once. Germline CDR1 is LNHDA and CDR2 is SQIVND (reference sequence). V lost 1 base and J lost 4; bases outside the gene matches: 2. The CDR3 sequence is 16 residues long. The receptor was isolated from a young man who had recovered from COVID-19. Sequenced material: PBMCs or T cells enriched from blood (not recorded which). The chain combines TRBV19 with TRBJ2-1; 12 bases match TRBD2. In DNA, the CDR3 is TGTGCCAGTAGTATAGGGACTAGCGGGGCATACAATGAGCAGTTCTTC. Protein sequence: CASSIGTSGAYNEQFF.